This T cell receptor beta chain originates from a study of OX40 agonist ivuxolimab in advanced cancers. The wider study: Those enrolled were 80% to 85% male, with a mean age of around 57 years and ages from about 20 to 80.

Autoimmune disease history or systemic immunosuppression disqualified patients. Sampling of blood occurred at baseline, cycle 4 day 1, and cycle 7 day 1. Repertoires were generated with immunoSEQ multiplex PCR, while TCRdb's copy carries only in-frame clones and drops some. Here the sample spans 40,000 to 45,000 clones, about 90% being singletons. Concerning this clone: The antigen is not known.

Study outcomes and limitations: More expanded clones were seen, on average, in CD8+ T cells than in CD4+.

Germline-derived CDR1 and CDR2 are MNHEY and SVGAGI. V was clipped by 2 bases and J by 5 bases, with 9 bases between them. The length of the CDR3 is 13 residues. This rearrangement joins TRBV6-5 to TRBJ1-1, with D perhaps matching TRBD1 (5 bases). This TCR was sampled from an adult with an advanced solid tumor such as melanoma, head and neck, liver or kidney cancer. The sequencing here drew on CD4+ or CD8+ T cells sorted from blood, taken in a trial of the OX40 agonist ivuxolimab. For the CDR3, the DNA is TGTGCCAGCAGTTACGGTGGGGGGACTGAAGCTTTCTTT. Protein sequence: CASSYGGGTEAFF.